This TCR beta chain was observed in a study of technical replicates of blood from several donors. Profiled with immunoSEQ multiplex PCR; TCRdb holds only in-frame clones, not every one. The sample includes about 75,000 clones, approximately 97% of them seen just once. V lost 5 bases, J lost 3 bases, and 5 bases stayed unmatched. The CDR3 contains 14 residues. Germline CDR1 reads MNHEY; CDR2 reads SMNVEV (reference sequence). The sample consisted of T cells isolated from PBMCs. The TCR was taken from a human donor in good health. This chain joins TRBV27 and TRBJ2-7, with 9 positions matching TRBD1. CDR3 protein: CASSTGTGFYEQYF. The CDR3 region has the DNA TGTGCCAGCAGTACCGGGACAGGGTTCTACGAGCAGTACTTC.